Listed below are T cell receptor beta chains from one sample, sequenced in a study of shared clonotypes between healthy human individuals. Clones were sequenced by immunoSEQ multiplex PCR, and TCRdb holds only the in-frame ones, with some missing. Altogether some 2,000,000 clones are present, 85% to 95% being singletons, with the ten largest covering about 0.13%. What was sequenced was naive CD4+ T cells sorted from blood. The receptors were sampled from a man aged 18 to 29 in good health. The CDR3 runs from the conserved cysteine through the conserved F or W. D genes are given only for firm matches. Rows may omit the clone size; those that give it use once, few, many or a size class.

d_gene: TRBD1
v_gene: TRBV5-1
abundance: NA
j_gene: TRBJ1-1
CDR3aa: CASSFQAGTDEAFF
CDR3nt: TGCGCCAGCAGCTTCCAGGCCGGGACAGATGAAGCTTTCTTT

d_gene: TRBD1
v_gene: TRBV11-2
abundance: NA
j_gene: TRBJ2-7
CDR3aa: CASSKNRDSSYEQYF
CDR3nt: TGTGCCAGCAGCAAAAACCGGGACAGCTCCTACGAGCAGTACTTC

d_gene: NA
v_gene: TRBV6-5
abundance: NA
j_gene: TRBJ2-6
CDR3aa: CASRIAGANVLTF
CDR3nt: TGTGCCAGCAGGATAGCGGGGGCCAACGTCCTGACTTTC

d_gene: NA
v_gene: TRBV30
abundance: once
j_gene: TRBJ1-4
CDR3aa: CAWKRDINEKLFF
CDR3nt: TGTGCCTGGAAACGCGACATAAATGAAAAACTGTTTTTT

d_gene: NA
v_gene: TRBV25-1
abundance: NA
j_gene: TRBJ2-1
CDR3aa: CASSEHGPGYNEQFF
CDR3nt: TGTGCCAGCAGTGAACACGGACCAGGCTACAATGAGCAGTTCTTC

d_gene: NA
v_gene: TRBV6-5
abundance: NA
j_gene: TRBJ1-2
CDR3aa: CATKTGTFYGYTF
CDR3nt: TGTGCCACCAAAACCGGGACTTTCTATGGCTACACCTTC

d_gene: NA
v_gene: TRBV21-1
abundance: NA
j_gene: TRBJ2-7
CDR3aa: CASSAWRRRQVRTYEQYF
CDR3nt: TGTGCCAGCAGCGCCTGGAGGCGACGACAGGTCAGGACCTACGAGCAGTACTTC

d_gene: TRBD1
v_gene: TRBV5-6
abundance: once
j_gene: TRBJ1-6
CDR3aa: CASSMDRGGSPLHF
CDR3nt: TGTGCCAGCAGCATGGACAGGGGCGGGTCACCCCTCCACTTT

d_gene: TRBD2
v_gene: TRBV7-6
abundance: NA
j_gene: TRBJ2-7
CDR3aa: CASSLTSGSGYEQYF
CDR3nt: TGTGCCAGCAGCCTTACGAGCGGGAGTGGGTACGAGCAGTACTTC

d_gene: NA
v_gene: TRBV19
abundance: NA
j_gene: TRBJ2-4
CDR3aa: CASSTVDLAKNIQYF
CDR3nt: TGTGCCAGTAGTACCGTAGATTTAGCCAAAAACATTCAGTACTTC

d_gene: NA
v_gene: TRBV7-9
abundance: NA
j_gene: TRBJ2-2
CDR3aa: CASRPGIASNTGELFF
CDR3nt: TGTGCCAGCAGACCCGGGATCGCATCGAACACCGGGGAGCTGTTTTTT

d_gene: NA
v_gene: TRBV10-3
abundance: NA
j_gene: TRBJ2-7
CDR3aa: CAINGGYEQYF
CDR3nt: TGTGCCATCAACGGAGGCTACGAGCAGTACTTC

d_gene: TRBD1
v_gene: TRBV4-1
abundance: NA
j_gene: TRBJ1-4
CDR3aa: CASSQVEIKSPRDRLELFF
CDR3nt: TGCGCCAGCAGCCAAGTGGAGATAAAAAGTCCTAGGGACAGACTGGAACTGTTTTTT

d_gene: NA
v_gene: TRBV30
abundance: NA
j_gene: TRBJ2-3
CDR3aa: CAWSVGHSSTDTQYF
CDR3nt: TGTGCCTGGAGTGTAGGGCATTCTAGCACAGATACGCAGTATTTT

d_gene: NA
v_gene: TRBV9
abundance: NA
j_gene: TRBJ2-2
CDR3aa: CASSPGTNTGELFF
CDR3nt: TGTGCCAGCAGCCCCGGGACGAACACCGGGGAGCTGTTTTTT

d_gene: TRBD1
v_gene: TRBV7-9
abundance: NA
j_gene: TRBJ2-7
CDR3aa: CASSFPPGGTYEQYF
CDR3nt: TGTGCCAGCAGCTTTCCCCCAGGGGGCACCTACGAGCAGTACTTC

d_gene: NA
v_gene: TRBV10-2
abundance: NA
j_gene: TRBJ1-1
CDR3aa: CASSEMDHEAFF
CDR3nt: TGCGCCAGCAGTGAGATGGACCATGAAGCTTTCTTT

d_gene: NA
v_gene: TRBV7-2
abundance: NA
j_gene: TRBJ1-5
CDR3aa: CASSLAQGNNQPQHF
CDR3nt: TGTGCCAGCAGCTTAGCCCAGGGTAACAATCAGCCCCAGCATTTT

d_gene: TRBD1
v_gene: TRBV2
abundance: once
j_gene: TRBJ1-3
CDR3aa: CASSGPTGPGNTIYF
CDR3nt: TGTGCCAGCAGTGGTCCGACAGGGCCTGGAAACACCATATATTTT

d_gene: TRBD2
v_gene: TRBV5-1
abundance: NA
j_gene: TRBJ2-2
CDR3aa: CASSLGSLAGVTGELFF
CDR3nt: TGCGCCAGCAGCTTGGGTTCACTAGCGGGAGTAACCGGGGAGCTGTTTTTT

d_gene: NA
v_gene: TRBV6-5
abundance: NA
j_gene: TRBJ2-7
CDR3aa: CASSRGETRGYEQYF
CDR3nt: TGTGCCAGCAGCCGGGGCGAGACTAGGGGCTACGAGCAGTACTTC

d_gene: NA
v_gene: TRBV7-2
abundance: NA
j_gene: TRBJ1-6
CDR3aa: CASSLASSSYNSPLHF
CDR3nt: TGTGCCAGCAGCTTAGCGTCGAGCTCCTATAATTCACCCCTCCACTTT

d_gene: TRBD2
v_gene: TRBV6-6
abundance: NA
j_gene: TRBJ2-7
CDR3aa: CASLGGIRYEQYF
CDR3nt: TGTGCCAGCCTCGGGGGGATTCGGTACGAGCAGTACTTC